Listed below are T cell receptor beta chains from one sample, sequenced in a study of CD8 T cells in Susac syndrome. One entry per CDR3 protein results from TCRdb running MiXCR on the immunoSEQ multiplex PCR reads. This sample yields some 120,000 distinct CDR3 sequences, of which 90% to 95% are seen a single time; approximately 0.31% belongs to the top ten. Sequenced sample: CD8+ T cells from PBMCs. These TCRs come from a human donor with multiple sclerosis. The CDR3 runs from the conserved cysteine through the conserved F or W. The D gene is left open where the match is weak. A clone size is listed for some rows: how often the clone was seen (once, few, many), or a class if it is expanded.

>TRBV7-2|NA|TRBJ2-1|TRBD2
TGTGCCAGCAGCTTAGGCCTCGACGGAGGACTAGCGGGGCACAATGAGCAGTTCTTC
CASSLGLDGGLAGHNEQFF
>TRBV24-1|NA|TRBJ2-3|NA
TGTGCCACCAGTGATCTACGGGACACCACCACAGATACGCAGTATTTT
CATSDLRDTTTDTQYF
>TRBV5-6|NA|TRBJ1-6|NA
TGTGCCAGCAGCACCCAGGGGTCCTATAATTCACCCCTCCACTTT
CASSTQGSYNSPLHF
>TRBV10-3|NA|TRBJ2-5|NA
TGTGCCATCAGTGAGCGGGGCCCTCCCGAGACCCAGTACTTC
CAISERGPPETQYF
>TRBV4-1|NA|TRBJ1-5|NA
TGCGCCAGCAGCCAAACCACGGGGACGGGCAATCAGCCCCAGCATTTT
CASSQTTGTGNQPQHF
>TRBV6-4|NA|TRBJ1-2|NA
TGTGCCAGCAGTGAAGGTACGACCTATGGCTACACCTTC
CASSEGTTYGYTF
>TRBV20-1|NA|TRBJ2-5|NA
TGCAGTGCTAGGAGGGGTGAACCACAAGAGACCCAGTACTTC
CSARRGEPQETQYF
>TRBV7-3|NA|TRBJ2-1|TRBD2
TGTGCCAGCAGCTTACTAGCGGGAGGGCCGTACAATGAGCAGTTCTTC
CASSLLAGGPYNEQFF
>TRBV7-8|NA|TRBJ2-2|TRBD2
TGTACCAGCAGCTTAGGGACTAGCGGCAAAGGGGAGCTGTTTTTT
CTSSLGTSGKGELFF
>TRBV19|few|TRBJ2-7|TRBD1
TGTGCCAGTAGTCCTGGACAGGGGACCTACGAGCAGTACTTC
CASSPGQGTYEQYF
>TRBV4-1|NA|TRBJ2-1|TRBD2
TGCGCCAGCAGCCAAGATCTCAGGGAGCGGGAACAGTTCTTC
CASSQDLREREQFF
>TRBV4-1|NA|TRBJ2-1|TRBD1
TGCGCCAGCAGCCACATTACAGGGGGCGACCCCTACAATGAGCAGTTCTTC
CASSHITGGDPYNEQFF
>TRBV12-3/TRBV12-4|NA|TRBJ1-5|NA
TGTGCCAGCATGGAGGGTCTTAATCAGCCCCAGCATTTT
CASMEGLNQPQHF
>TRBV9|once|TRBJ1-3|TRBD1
TGCGCCTCCGGTCCGGGACAGGGGGCGCGCGGAAACACCATATATTTT
CASGPGQGARGNTIYF
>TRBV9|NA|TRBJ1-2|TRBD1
TGTGCCAGCAGCGTAGTCTCCGTTACAGGGGGTAGCGTCTATGGCTACACCTTC
CASSVVSVTGGSVYGYTF
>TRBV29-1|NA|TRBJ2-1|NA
TGCAGCGTGGTAAGCGGGCAACCCTACAATGAGCAGTTCTTC
CSVVSGQPYNEQFF
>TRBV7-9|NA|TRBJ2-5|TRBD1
TGTGCCAGCAGCCAGACAGGGATTGGGGAGACCCAGTACTTC
CASSQTGIGETQYF
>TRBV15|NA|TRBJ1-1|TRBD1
TGTGCCACCAGCAGGTACAGGGGCACTGAAGCTTTCTTT
CATSRYRGTEAFF
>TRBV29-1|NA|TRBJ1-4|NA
TGCAGCGTTGGAGGGGACCCCGTGGCTAATGAAAAACTGTTTTTT
CSVGGDPVANEKLFF
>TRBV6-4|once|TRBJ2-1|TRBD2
TGTGCCAGCAGCGCCGGGGCGGGAGGGATCCATGAGCAGTTCTTC
CASSAGAGGIHEQFF
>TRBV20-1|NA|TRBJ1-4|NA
TGCAGTGCTAGGCCGATCCGGGATTTACTCGCAACTAATGAAAAACTGTTTTTT
CSARPIRDLLATNEKLFF
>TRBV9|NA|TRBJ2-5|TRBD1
TGTGCCAGCAGCTTAGGACAGGGGATCTTGGAGACCCAGTACTTC
CASSLGQGILETQYF
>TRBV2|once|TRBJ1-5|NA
TGTGCCAGCAGTCTCACCGGGGGCATTAATCAGCCCCAGCATTTT
CASSLTGGINQPQHF
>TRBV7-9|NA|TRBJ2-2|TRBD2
TGTGCCAGCAGCACAACACCTAGCGGGATCCACGGGGAGCTGTTTTTT
CASSTTPSGIHGELFF
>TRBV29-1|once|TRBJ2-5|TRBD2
TGCAGCGTTGAGGGAGGACTAGCGGGAGAGACCCAGTACTTC
CSVEGGLAGETQYF
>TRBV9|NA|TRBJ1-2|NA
TGTGCCAGCAGCGTCCAGAGCGTCCGGCAAGGAGGCTACACCTTC
CASSVQSVRQGGYTF
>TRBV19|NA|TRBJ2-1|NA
TGTGCCAGTAGTAGGGGCCTTAGGGCTTACAATGAGCAGTTCTTC
CASSRGLRAYNEQFF
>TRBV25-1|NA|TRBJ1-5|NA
TGTGCCAGCAGTGATCCGGGGCTGAATCAGCCCCAGCATTTT
CASSDPGLNQPQHF
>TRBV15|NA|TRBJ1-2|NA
TGTGCCACCAGGACTACGGAGAACTATGGCTACACCTTC
CATRTTENYGYTF
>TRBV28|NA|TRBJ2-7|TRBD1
TGTGCCAGCAGTTCCCCCCCGACAGGGGGCGAAAGCTACGAGCAGTACTTC
CASSSPPTGGESYEQYF
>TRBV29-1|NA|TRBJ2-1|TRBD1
TGCAGCGTACGGACAGGGAGGAATGAGCAGTTCTTC
CSVRTGRNEQFF
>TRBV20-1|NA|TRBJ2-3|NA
TGCAGTGCTAGAGATAGAGTGAAGAGCACAGATACGCAGTATTTT
CSARDRVKSTDTQYF
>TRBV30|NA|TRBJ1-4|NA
TGTGCCTGGAGCCCGACCGAAGATAATGAAAAACTGTTTTTT
CAWSPTEDNEKLFF
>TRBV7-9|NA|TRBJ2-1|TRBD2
TGTGCCAGCAGCGGACGAGCGGGGGGCCCGAGCTCCTACAATGAGCAGTTCTTC
CASSGRAGGPSSYNEQFF
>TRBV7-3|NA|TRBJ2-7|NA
TGTGCCAGCAGCCTCGGTCCCGGGAGCTCCTACGAGCAGTACTTC
CASSLGPGSSYEQYF
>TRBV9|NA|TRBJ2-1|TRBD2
TGTGCCAGCAGCGTAGAGGTGGGGACTAGCGGGAGAGTCGAGCAGTTCTTC
CASSVEVGTSGRVEQFF
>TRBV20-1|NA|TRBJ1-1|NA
TGCAGTGCTAACGTCAGGGTCACTGAAGCTTTCTTT
CSANVRVTEAFF
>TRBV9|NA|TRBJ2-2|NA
TGTGCCAGCAGCCATACAATACTAACCCCAGAAGAGAACACCGGGGAGCTGTTTTTT
CASSHTILTPEENTGELFF
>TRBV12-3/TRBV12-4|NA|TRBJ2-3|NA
TGTGCCAGCAGTCTCACTAGCCGCTATAGCACAGATACGCAGTATTTT
CASSLTSRYSTDTQYF
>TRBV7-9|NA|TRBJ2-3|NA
TGTGCCAGCAGCCGCCGTCCAGGGGCGGTCAGCACAGATACGCAGTATTTT
CASSRRPGAVSTDTQYF
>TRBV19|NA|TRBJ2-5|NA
TGTGCCAGTAGTATAGCGGACTCGTCGAAGACCCAGTACTTC
CASSIADSSKTQYF